The 32 T cell receptor beta chains below were found in one sample sequenced in a study of beta chain features in type 1 diabetes. Expressed TCRB transcripts got sequenced, as all isolated RNA was reverse transcribed. Sequenced by immunoSEQ multiplex PCR; TCRdb stores in-frame clones only, minus some. The table shows 680,000 or so clones, with 15% to 19% occurring only once. What was sequenced was naive CD4+ T cells from blood. These TCRs come from a man aged 18 to 30 in good health.

The V and J genes are TRBV30 and TRBJ2-5; the D gene could be TRBD1 or TRBD2 (5 bases each). The end of the DNA is better explained by TRBJ2-7, so the J call may be wrong. CDR3 length: 17 amino acids. Per the germline V gene, CDR1 is GTSNPN and CDR2 is SVGIG (reference sequence). The CDR3 spells CAWRDPTILVRGDEQYF. The DNA for the CDR3 is TGTGCCTGGAGGGACCCCACCATTTTAGTGAGGGGAGACGAGCAGTACTTC.

The chain carries TRBV9 and TRBJ2-7, with a possible D match to TRBD2 (5 bases). With 3 bases removed from V and 3 bases from J, the gap between germline ends came to 7 bases. The germline gives CDR1 SGDLS, CDR2 YYNGEE. This CDR3 comprises 12 residues. CDR3 sequence reads: CASSGENYEQYF. The CDR3 bases are TGTGCCAGCAGCGGGGAGAACTACGAGCAGTACTTC.

This clone occurred a few times. The V and J genes are TRBV4-3 and TRBJ1-5, with D tentatively TRBD1 (6 bases). Trimming took off 2 bases at V and 3 bases at J, with 14 bases between the two ends. The CDR3 consists of 16 residues. Germline assignment: CDR1 LGHNA and CDR2 YSLEER. CDR3 sequence (DNA): TGCGCCAGCAGCCAACAGGCGACAGGCCCCAATCAGCCCCAGCATTTT. Translation: CASSQQATGPNQPQHF.

The chain combines TRBV28 with TRBJ1-2; possibly TRBD1 for D (6 bases). Germline values: CDR1 MDHEN, CDR2 SYDVKM. Trimming stripped 7 bases from V and 2 bases from J, with 8 bases between. This CDR3 is 12 amino acids long. Written as DNA, the CDR3 is TGTGCCAGCACCACAGGGAACTATGGCTACACCTTC. Encoded protein: CASTTGNYGYTF.

The chain is built from TRBV18 and TRBJ2-7, with TRBD1 identical over 8 bases. V was clipped by 3 bases and J by 2 bases; unmatched bases: 6. The CDR3 is 15 amino acids. Germline lookup yields CDR1 KGHSH and CDR2 LQKENI. The CDR3 reads CASSPMTGAPYEQYF. The CDR3 DNA follows: TGTGCCAGCTCACCTATGACAGGGGCCCCCTACGAGCAGTACTTC.

Only one count was recorded for this clone. The chain couples TRBV6-5 to TRBJ1-1, with D unresolved. Trimming removed 4 bases from V and 1 base from J, with 4 bases in between. The CDR3 is 12 amino acids. The germline V gene has CDR1 MNHEY and CDR2 SVGAGI. The CDR3 bases are TGTGCCAGCAGTTCGAAGAACACTGAAGCTTTCTTT. As protein: CASSSKNTEAFF.

This clone was seen a handful of times. The chain uses TRBV21-1 and TRBJ2-7; the tabulated D call, TRBD2, remains unverified against the DNA. TRBV21-1 is tagged as a pseudogene. This CDR3 is built from 18 residues. The CDR3 reads CASSKSRTRPRRRYEQYF. The CDR3 DNA sequence: TGTGCCAGCAGCAAAAGTCGTACTCGACCCCGGAGGCGCTACGAGCAGTACTTC.

This clone was picked up a small number of times. The chain employs TRBV29-1 and TRBJ2-7, with unresolved D. This CDR3 contains 13 residues. Trimming removed 2 bases from V and 3 bases from J, with 11 bases in between. Germline loops: CDR1 SQVTM, CDR2 ANQGSEA. The CDR3 is CSVESRSSYEQYF. As DNA, the CDR3 is TGCAGCGTTGAAAGCAGAAGCAGCTACGAGCAGTACTTC.

A few counts support this clone. V is TRBV7-3 and J is TRBJ2-5, with 11 bases lining up with TRBD1. Germline CDR1 reads SGHTA; CDR2 reads FQGTGA. CDR3 size: 15 residues. V trimming: 3 bases; J trimming: 4 bases; junction bases outside the gene matches: 4. The CDR3 is CASSFGQGARETQYF. The CDR3, as DNA: TGTGCCAGCAGCTTCGGACAGGGGGCGCGAGAGACCCAGTACTTC.

This clone has only a few counts. The genes are TRBV11-2 and TRBJ2-5; 7 bases are a match to TRBD2. Germline-derived CDR1 and CDR2 are SGHAT and FQNNGV. CDR3 length equals 17 residues. J was trimmed by 4 bases and V by 4 bases; bases with no gene match: 15. In nucleotides, the CDR3 is TGTGCCAGCAGCTCGACCCCGGCGCCGGGACTACGAGAGACCCAGTACTTC. This gives the protein CASSSTPAPGLRETQYF.

The J gene is TRBJ1-2, the V gene TRBV4-1; D is uncertain. The ends were cut back, 8 bases at V and 4 bases at J, with 17 bases in the middle. The germline V gene has CDR1 MGHRA and CDR2 YSYEKL. This CDR3 has 14 amino acids. CDR3 amino acids: CASSTRGKGYGYTF. CDR3 nucleotides: TGCGCCAGCTCAACCCGAGGGAAAGGCTATGGCTACACCTTC.

This clone appeared a single time. CDR3 nucleotide sequence: TGTGCCAGCAGCCAAGATAGGGGAGGAGACACTGAAGCTTTCTTT. Translated: CASSQDRGGDTEAFF. The rearrangement links TRBV4-2 to TRBJ1-1; TRBD1 might be the D (5 bases). This CDR3 has 15 residues. The V gene lost 0 bases and the J gene lost 3 bases, with 11 bases spanning the gap. Germline V gene sequence: CDR1 LGHNA, CDR2 YNFKEQ.

This clone was observed a few times. The V and J genes are TRBV5-1 and TRBJ2-7, with 7 bases that match TRBD1. The CDR3 runs 15 residues. Germline V gene sequence: CDR1 SGHRS, CDR2 YFSETQ. J gave up 7 bases and V 4 bases, and 14 bases lay outside the gene matches. In DNA form, the CDR3 reads TGCGCCAGCAGCCGCAGGGACAGTAGCTCGGGGGAGCAGTACTTC. Protein: CASSRRDSSSGEQYF.

This clone appeared a few times. The V gene is TRBV2, the J gene TRBJ1-2; maybe TRBD1 (5 bases). This CDR3 region has 12 residues. Trimming cost V 10 bases and J 6 bases, with 15 bases left between them. In germline, CDR1 is SNHLY, CDR2 FYNNEI. The CDR3 spells CATSQQVHGYTF. The CDR3 DNA reads TGTGCCACCTCACAACAGGTCCATGGCTACACCTTC.

This sequence joins TRBV9 and TRBJ2-7; perhaps D is TRBD1 or TRBD2 (5 bases each). Trimming left V 7 bases short and J 2 bases short, with 10 bases between. CDR1 is SGDLS, CDR2 YYNGEE, per germline. The CDR3 has 12 amino acids. The CDR3 coding sequence is TGTGCCAGCGGGGGTAAACCCTACGAGCAGTACTTC. Protein: CASGGKPYEQYF.

This chain uses TRBV9 with TRBJ1-4, with 7 nucleotides matching TRBD1. This CDR3 comprises 21 residues. The V gene end was trimmed by 4 bases and the J gene end by 1 base; junction bases not matched to a gene: 22. The germline gives CDR1 SGDLS, CDR2 YYNGEE. CDR3 residues: CASSPRRGPGGASGTNEKLFF. DNA of the CDR3: TGTGCCAGCAGCCCCCGGAGGGGGCCGGGGGGGGCGTCAGGAACTAATGAAAAACTGTTTTTT.

V gene TRBV5-1 combines with J gene TRBJ2-3; perhaps TRBD2 as D (6 bases). CDR1 and CDR2 from the germline V gene are SGHRS and YFSETQ. The CDR3 has 15 residues. V was trimmed by 1 base and J by 2 bases, leaving 11 bases between them. The CDR3 reads CASSLPGLLTDTQYF. Here the CDR3 DNA reads TGCGCCAGCAGCTTGCCGGGACTCCTCACAGATACGCAGTATTTT. Drawing the rest from reference TRBV5-1 and TRBJ2-3, the complete variable domain is KAGVTQTPRYLIKTRGQQVTLSCSPISGHRSVSWYQQTPGQGLQFLFEYFSETQRNKGNFPGRFSGRQFSNSRSEMNVSTLELGDSALYLCASSLPGLLTDTQYFGPGTRLTVL.

This clone was detected only a few times. The chain recombines TRBV7-2 with TRBJ2-5, with D possibly TRBD2 on 5 matching bases. V lost 3 bases and J lost 1, with 12 bases in between. Germline V gives CDR1 SGHTA, CDR2 FQGNSA. The CDR3 is 15 amino acids. DNA of the CDR3: TGTGCCAGCAGCTTGAATCGGGGTATCCAAGAGACCCAGTACTTC. Protein sequence: CASSLNRGIQETQYF.

This sequence joins TRBV9 and TRBJ1-1; no firm D call. The CDR3 totals 14 residues. Per the germline V gene, CDR1 is SGDLS and CDR2 is YYNGEE. Trimming shortened V by 0 bases and J by 5 bases, and 11 bases separated the two germline ends. The CDR3 DNA follows: TGTGCCAGCAGCGTAGTACCCTGGGGAACTGAAGCTTTCTTT. Translated, it gives CASSVVPWGTEAFF.

This clone was counted only a few times. V usage is TRBV6-5 and J usage is TRBJ2-1, with D perhaps matching TRBD1 (6 bases). Trimming shortened V by 6 bases and J by 3 bases, and 12 bases separated the two germline ends. The CDR3 has 14 amino acids. The germline CDR1 and CDR2 sequences are MNHEY and SVGAGI. CDR3 nucleotides: TGTGCCAGCAGCCTTCTAGGGGGCTACAATGAGCAGTTCTTC. Translated: CASSLLGGYNEQFF.

The CDR3 spells CATQWPGTGRYGYTF. The CDR3 DNA is TGTGCCACCCAATGGCCCGGGACAGGGCGCTATGGCTACACCTTC. This chain uses TRBV6-1 with TRBJ1-2, with 9 bases that match TRBD1. The CDR3 is 15 residues long. Looked up from germline, CDR1 is MNHNS and CDR2 is SASEGT. V shed 10 bases, J shed 4 bases, and the junction held 13 bases outside the gene matches.

The chain uses TRBV28 and TRBJ1-2; no reliable D call. V was cut by 11 bases and J by 8 bases, with 21 bases left in between. Per the germline V gene, CDR1 is MDHEN and CDR2 is SYDVKM. The CDR3 has 13 amino acids. CDR3 amino acids: CASLGNLHSGYTF. CDR3 sequence (DNA): TGTGCCTCGCTAGGCAACCTTCACTCCGGCTACACCTTC.

This chain links TRBV9 with TRBJ2-7; 9 bases match TRBD2. Germline V gene sequence: CDR1 SGDLS, CDR2 YYNGEE. The CDR3 has 16 residues. V shed 0 bases and J 3 bases; nucleotides not matched to a gene: 7. The CDR3 nucleotides read TGTGCCAGCAGCGTAGGCTACCCTAGCGGGGTCTACGAGCAGTACTTC. It codes for CASSVGYPSGVYEQYF.

This clone was observed a handful of times. The chain employs TRBV5-1 and TRBJ2-3; TRBD1 matches at 7 bases. The length of the CDR3 is 15 residues. The germline V gene has CDR1 SGHRS and CDR2 YFSETQ. Trimming took 2 bases from V and 4 from J; bases not matched to a gene: 7. The CDR3 DNA follows: TGCGCCAGCAGCTTAAGACAGGGATCTGCAGATACGCAGTATTTT. As protein: CASSLRQGSADTQYF. The entire variable domain, with the rest obtained from reference TRBV5-1 and TRBJ2-3, is as follows: KAGVTQTPRYLIKTRGQQVTLSCSPISGHRSVSWYQQTPGQGLQFLFEYFSETQRNKGNFPGRFSGRQFSNSRSEMNVSTLELGDSALYLCASSLRQGSADTQYFGPGTRLTVL.

The chain couples TRBV7-9 to TRBJ1-2, with D uncertain. Deletions cut 3 bases from V and 0 bases from J, with 5 bases between. The CDR3 spans 13 residues. From germline, CDR1 is SEHNR and CDR2 FQNEAQ (reference sequence). The CDR3 protein is CASSFVANYGYTF. The CDR3 DNA follows: TGTGCCAGCAGCTTCGTCGCTAACTATGGCTACACCTTC. Filled out from reference TRBV7-9 and TRBJ1-2, the complete variable domain reads DTGVSQNPRHKITKRGQNVTFRCDPISEHNRLYWYRQTLGQGPEFLTYFQNEAQLEKSRLLSDRFSAERPKGSFSTLEIQRTEQGDSAMYLCASSFVANYGYTFGSGTRLTVV.

The V gene is TRBV14, the J gene TRBJ2-5; D possibly uses TRBD1 or TRBD2 (6 bases each). This CDR3 region has 19 residues. Per germline, CDR1 SGHDN and CDR2 FVKESK. The V end was cut by 0 bases, the J end by 2 bases, with 22 bases between. CDR3 sequence reads: CASSQESLWWGASQETQYF. The DNA of the CDR3 is TGTGCCAGCAGCCAAGAGAGCTTGTGGTGGGGGGCGAGTCAAGAGACCCAGTACTTC.

The chain employs TRBV12-5 and TRBJ2-3; D is unclear. Germline CDR1 is LGHNT and CDR2 is FRNRAP. Trimming left V 1 base short and J 2 bases short, with 10 bases between. The CDR3 spans 15 residues. The CDR3 DNA reads as TGTGCTAGTGGTTTGGGTACCGAGTTCACAGATACGCAGTATTTT. Amino acid sequence: CASGLGTEFTDTQYF. The variable domain in full, completed from reference TRBV12-5 and TRBJ2-3, reads DARVTQTPRHKVTEMGQEVTMRCQPILGHNTVFWYRQTMMQGLELLAYFRNRAPLDDSGMPKDRFSAEMPDATLATLKIQPSEPRDSAVYFCASGLGTEFTDTQYFGPGTRLTVL.

Notes on this clone: Other DNA sequences in the sample encode the same CDR3. The chain couples TRBV7-9 to TRBJ2-5, with D perhaps TRBD2 (6 bases). Germline V gives CDR1 SEHNR, CDR2 FQNEAQ (reference sequence). V dropped 5 bases and J dropped 5 bases, with 18 bases sitting between them. The CDR3 consists of 15 residues. The CDR3 reads CASSLGSAGRETQYF. CDR3 sequence (DNA): TGTGCCAGCAGCCTAGGTTCAGCAGGGAGGGAGACCCAGTACTTC.

This clone was found a few times. V gene TRBV28 combines with J gene TRBJ2-5; possibly TRBD2 for D (6 bases). Germline V gene data show CDR1 as MDHEN and CDR2 as SYDVKM. With 4 bases removed from V and 4 bases from J, the gap between germline ends came to 19 bases. CDR3 length: 16 residues. CDR3: CASSSQEGGKRETQYF. For the CDR3, the DNA is TGTGCCAGCAGTTCTCAGGAGGGCGGGAAGCGAGAGACCCAGTACTTC.

This clone was counted a few times. The chain has TRBV4-2 and TRBJ1-2, with D maybe TRBD1 (5 bases). CDR3 size: 17 residues. Germline CDR1 reads LGHNA; CDR2 reads YNFKEQ. V shed 0 bases and J shed 4 bases, with 18 bases lying between them. The CDR3 loop is CASSQDASSGAPYGYTF. CDR3 coding DNA: TGTGCCAGCAGCCAAGACGCTTCCTCCGGGGCCCCCTATGGCTACACCTTC.

This chain connects TRBV14 to TRBJ2-1; D is ambiguous. V was cut by 1 base and J by 2 bases, with 12 bases left in between. CDR3 length: 16 amino acids. CDR1 and CDR2 (germline): SGHDN, FVKESK. CDR3: CASSQGGLGPYNEQFF. CDR3 nucleotide sequence: TGTGCCAGCAGCCAAGGAGGTCTAGGACCCTACAATGAGCAGTTCTTC.

The chain is built from TRBV28 and TRBJ2-6; D not certain. Germline CDR1 and CDR2: MDHEN and SYDVKM. This CDR3 comprises 14 residues. Here the CDR3 reads CVSEQSSGANVLTF. In DNA form, the CDR3 reads TGTGTATCCGAACAGAGCTCTGGGGCCAACGTCCTGACTTTC.